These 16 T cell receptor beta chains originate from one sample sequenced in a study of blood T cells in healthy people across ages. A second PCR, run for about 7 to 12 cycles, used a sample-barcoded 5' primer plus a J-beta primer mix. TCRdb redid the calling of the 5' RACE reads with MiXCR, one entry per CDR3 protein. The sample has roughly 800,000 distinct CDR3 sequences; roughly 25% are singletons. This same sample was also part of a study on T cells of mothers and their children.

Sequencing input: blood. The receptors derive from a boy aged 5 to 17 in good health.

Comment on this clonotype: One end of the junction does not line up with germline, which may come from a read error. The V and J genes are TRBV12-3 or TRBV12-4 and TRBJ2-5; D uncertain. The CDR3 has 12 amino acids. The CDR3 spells CASSFSFETQHF. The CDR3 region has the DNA TGTGCCAGCAGTTTTAGCTTTGAGACCCAGCACTTC.

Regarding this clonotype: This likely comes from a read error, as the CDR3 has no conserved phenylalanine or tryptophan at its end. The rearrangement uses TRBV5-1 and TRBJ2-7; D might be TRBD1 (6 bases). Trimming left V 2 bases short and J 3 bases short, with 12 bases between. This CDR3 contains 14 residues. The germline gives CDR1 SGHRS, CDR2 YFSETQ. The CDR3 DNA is TGCGCCAGCAGCTTTTCAGGGGCAAACTACGAGCAGTACCTC. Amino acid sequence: CASSFSGANYEQYL.

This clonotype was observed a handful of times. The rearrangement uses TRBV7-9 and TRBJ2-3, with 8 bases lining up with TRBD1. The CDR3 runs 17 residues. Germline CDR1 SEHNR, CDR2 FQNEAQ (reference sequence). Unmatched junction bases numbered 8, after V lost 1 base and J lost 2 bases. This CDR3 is CASSLEYQGALTDTQYF. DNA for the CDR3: TGTGCCAGCAGCTTAGAGTACCAGGGGGCCCTCACAGATACGCAGTATTTT.

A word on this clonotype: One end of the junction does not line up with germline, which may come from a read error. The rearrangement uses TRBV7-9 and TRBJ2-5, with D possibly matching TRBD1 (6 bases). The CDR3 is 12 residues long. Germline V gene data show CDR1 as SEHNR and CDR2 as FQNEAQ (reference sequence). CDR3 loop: CASSQGQPRLDF. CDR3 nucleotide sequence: TGTGCCAGCAGCCAAGGACAGCCAAGACTCGACTTC.

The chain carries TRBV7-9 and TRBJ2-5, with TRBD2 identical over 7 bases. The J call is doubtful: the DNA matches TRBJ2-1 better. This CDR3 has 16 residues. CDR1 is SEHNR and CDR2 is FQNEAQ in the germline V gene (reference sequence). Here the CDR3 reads CASSLLTGGPRREQFF. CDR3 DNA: TGTGCCAGCAGCTTATTAACGGGGGGACCCAGACGGGAGCAGTTCTTC.

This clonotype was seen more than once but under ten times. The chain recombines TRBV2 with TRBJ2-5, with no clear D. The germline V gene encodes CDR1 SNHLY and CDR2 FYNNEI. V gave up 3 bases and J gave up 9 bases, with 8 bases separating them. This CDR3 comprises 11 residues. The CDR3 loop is CASSDLASQYF. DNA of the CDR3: TGTGCCAGCAGTGATCTTGCCTCCCAGTACTTC.

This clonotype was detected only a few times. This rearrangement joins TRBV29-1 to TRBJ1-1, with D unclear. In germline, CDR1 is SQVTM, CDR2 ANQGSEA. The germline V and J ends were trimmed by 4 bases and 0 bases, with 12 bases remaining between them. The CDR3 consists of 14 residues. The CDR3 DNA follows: TGCAGCGTTGTCCCAGCCCTCATGAACACTGAAGCTTTCTTT. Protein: CSVVPALMNTEAFF.

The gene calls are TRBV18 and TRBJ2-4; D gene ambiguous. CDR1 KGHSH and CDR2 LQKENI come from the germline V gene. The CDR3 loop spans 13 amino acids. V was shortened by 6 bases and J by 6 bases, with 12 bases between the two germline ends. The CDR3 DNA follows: TGTGCCAGCTCTTCCGACACACTAAACATTCAGTACTTC. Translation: CASSSDTLNIQYF.

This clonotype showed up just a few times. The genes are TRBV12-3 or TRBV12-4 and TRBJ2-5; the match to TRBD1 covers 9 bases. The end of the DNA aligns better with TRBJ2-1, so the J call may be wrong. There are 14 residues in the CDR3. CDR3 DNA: TGTGCCAGCAGAATACCGGGACAGGGTTCTGTACAGTTCTTC. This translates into CASRIPGQGSVQFF.

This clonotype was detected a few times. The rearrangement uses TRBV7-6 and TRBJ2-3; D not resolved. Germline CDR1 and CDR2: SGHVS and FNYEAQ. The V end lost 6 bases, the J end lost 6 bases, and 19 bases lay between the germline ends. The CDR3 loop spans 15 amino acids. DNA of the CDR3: TGTGCCAGCAGTTCCTCCGGGCCTAAGAAGGATACGCAGTATTTT. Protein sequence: CASSSSGPKKDTQYF.

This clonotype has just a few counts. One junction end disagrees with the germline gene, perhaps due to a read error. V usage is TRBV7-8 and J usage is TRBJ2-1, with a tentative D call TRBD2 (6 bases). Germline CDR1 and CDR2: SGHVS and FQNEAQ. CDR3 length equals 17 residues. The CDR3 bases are TGTGCCAGCAGCTTAGATGGGACGGGAGCCTCCGACAATGAGCAGTTCTTC. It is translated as CASSLDGTGASDNEQFF.

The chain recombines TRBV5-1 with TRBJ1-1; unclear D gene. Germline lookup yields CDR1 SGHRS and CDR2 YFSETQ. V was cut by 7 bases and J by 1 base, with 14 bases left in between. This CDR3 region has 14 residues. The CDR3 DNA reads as TGCGCCAGCGGCTGGGTGGCCTCGAACACTGAAGCTTTCTTT. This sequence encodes CASGWVASNTEAFF.

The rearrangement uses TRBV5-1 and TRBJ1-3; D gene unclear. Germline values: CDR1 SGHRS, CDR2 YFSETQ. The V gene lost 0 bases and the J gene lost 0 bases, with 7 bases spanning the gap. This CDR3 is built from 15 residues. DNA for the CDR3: TGCGCCAGCAGCTTGGAGGCCCTCTCTGGAAACACCATATATTTT. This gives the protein CASSLEALSGNTIYF.

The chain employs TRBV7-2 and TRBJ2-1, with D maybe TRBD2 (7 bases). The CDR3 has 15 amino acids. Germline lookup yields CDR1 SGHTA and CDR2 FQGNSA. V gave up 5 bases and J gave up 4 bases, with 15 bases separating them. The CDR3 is CASSNRGGAYNEQFF. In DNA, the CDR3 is TGTGCCAGCAGCAATCGAGGGGGGGCGTACAATGAGCAGTTCTTC.

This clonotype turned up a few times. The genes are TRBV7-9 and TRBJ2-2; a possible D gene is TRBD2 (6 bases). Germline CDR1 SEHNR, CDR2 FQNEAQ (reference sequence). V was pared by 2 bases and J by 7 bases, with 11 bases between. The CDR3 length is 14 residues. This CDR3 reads CASSLYGSGGELFF. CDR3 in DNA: TGTGCCAGCAGCTTATACGGGAGTGGCGGGGAGCTGTTTTTT.

CDR3 bases: TGTGCCAGCAGCTTTAGAGGAGGCGGGAGCCCCCACGAGCAGTACTTC. Translation gives CASSFRGGGSPHEQYF. V and J are TRBV11-2 and TRBJ2-7, with 7 positions matching TRBD2. V shed 3 bases, J shed 5 bases, and the junction held 13 bases outside the gene matches. This CDR3 is 16 amino acids long. Germline V gene data show CDR1 as SGHAT and CDR2 as FQNNGV.